This record covers a single TCR beta chain. Antigen: not known. The same CDR3 is also encoded by other DNA sequences in this sample. The sample is drawn from a study of CD8+ T cells in alopecia areata. Study-wide results and limits: The study found higher clonality in lesional than normal scalp, especially in alopecia totalis/universalis.

RNA was extracted and reverse transcribed into cDNA as the sequencing template. Assay: immunoSEQ multiplex PCR; the TCRdb copy retains only in-frame clones and omits some. Of roughly 150,000 clones detected, 55% appear once; the ten largest clones hold over 4%. This TCR came from a human donor in good health. Sequenced sample: CD4+ T cells sorted from blood.

The CDR3 protein is CASSLFRNTEAFF. The CDR3 DNA sequence: TGTGCCAGCAGTTTATTTCGGAACACTGAAGCTTTCTTT. The rearrangement uses TRBV27 and TRBJ1-1; the D is unclear. The CDR3 consists of 13 residues. The germline V gene has CDR1 MNHEY and CDR2 SMNVEV (reference sequence). V was clipped by 1 base and J by 1 base, with 4 bases between them.